This section outlines one T cell receptor (beta chain) sequence together with its context. Its antigen is not known. One entry per CDR3 protein results from TCRdb running MiXCR on the 5' RACE reads. This table has 98,000 or so distinct CDR3 sequences, 15% to 20% appearing once. From germline, CDR1 is MNHEY and CDR2 SVGAGI. The CDR3 runs to 13 residues. V was shortened by 6 bases and J by 7 bases, with 13 bases between the two germline ends. The sample is drawn from a study of T-cell memory formation after mild COVID-19. Notes on the study in general: From day 15 to 85, contracting clones were balanced between CD4 and CD8, whereas later expanders leaned toward CD4+. Chiefly within CM and EM were the contracting CD4+ clones; CD8+ ones were within EMRA.

The sequence was obtained from a man between 18 and 29 years old who had mild COVID-19 (a few samples of this study predate the infection). Cell type and time point are not known. The chain carries TRBV6-5 and TRBJ1-5, with D unresolved. The sample taken for sequencing was PBMCs or a T cell subset sorted from them (not recorded which). The CDR3, as DNA: TGTGCCAGCAGCCTCGACGGCTTACAGCCCCAGCATTTT. Amino acids: CASSLDGLQPQHF.